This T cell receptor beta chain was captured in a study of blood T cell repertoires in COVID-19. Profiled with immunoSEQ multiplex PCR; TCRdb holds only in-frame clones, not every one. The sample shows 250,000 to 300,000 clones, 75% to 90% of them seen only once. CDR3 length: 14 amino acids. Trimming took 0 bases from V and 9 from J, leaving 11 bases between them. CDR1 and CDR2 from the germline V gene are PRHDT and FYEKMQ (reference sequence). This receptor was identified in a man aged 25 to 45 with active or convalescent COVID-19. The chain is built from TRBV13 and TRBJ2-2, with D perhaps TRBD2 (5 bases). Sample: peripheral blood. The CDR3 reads CASSLGRGSRELFF. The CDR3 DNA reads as TGTGCCAGCAGCTTAGGCCGAGGGAGCAGGGAGCTGTTTTTT.